This TCR beta chain was recovered during a study of sequential checkpoint blockade in melanoma (dated by TCRdb to about 2019). Study-level background: Using 1:1 randomization, the trial assigned patients either to first-line nivolumab followed by ipilimumab (arm A) or to ipilimumab followed by nivolumab (arm B). Maintenance nivolumab came after both trial sequences. DNA from approximately 91 melanoma tumor samples collected before treatment underwent TCRbeta immunosequencing. Matched tumor biopsies were taken from roughly 22 patients before treatment and at week 13, after single-agent nivolumab (arm A) or ipilimumab (arm B). Around three quarters of the matched pre- and post-treatment tumor biopsy pairs came from the same lesion. Overall study results and their limits: Validation of the response-prediction model combining TCR metrics and mutation burden is needed in larger, independent patient cohorts. Small sample sizes and reduced statistical power limited the within-arm analyses of tumor T-cell fraction. Tumor T-cell fraction and clonality correlated with PD-L1 staining and CD8+ T-cell counts but not with mutational load. Patients with increases in tumor T-cell fraction and clonality by week 13 were approximately 30 times more likely to achieve clinical benefit. In the nivolumab-first arm (arm A), pretreatment tumor TIL clonality was associated with response (P = .04).

The intended sense of this specimen's treatment or condition label: randomized to nivolumab then ipilimumab (arm A) or the reverse (arm B). None of the patients in the trial had previously been given DNA-damaging chemotherapy. CheckMate 064, a randomized, open-label phase II trial of sequential checkpoint blockade, was the source of the samples, all of which came from patients with melanoma. Genomic DNA from formalin-fixed paraffin-embedded (FFPE) tissue samples was used for tumor TCR sequencing. TCRbeta CDR3 regions were immunosequenced from genomic DNA with the immunoSEQ Assay. Prior to high-throughput sequencing, genomic DNA was amplified by bias-controlled multiplex PCR. As for the authors' bioinformatics: To quantify the absolute abundance of each unique TCRbeta CDR3 region, the sequences were collapsed and filtered. Clonality, defined as 1 minus Pielou's evenness, was calculated using only productive rearrangements. To compute tumor T-cell fraction, TCRbeta template counts were normalized to usable DNA, with usable DNA estimated from several housekeeping genes. A previously published method was used to identify clones with significantly greater frequencies in on-treatment samples than in baseline samples. As stored in TCRdb, this immuneACCESS dataset retains in-frame rearrangements with V and J assigned. A fraction of the clones does not appear; measured against another copy, unresolved V genes explain less than half of the discrepancy, and the remainder lacks a known reason. The V and J calls and clone size come from that table; D and trimming were worked out from the DNA. The table for this sample lists approximately 8,800 clones; under 25% of them were counted only once. The ten top clones hold around 14% of the sample.

V is clipped by 0 bases and J by 1 base, and the sequence between their germline boundaries is 10 bases long. The CDR3 runs 15 amino acids, cysteine and phenylalanine included. Just the 45-base CDR3 DNA is kept, in frame starting at base 1. CDR1 and CDR2 were assigned from the germline V gene (reference sequence) as LNHDA and SQIVND. With respect to this clone: It has no known antigen specificity. No much larger clone exists at a distance of one base, and base qualities are not known.

The starting material was tumor tissue (inferred from file names), obtained from a patient given nivolumab and ipilimumab in sequence. The sequence was obtained from a human donor with melanoma. Rearrangement joined TRBV19 to TRBJ2-7; the D gene is not confidently resolved. CDR3 sequence: CASSIDGLRSYEQYF. The DNA sequence is TGTGCCAGTAGTATAGACGGGCTGAGATCCTACGAGCAGTACTTC. The reference TRBV19 and TRBJ2-7 proteins fill in what lies around the CDR3, so the full variable domain reads DGGITQSPKYLFRKEGQNVTLSCEQNLNHDAMYWYRQDPGQGLRLIYYSQIVNDFQKGDIAEGYSVSREKKESFPLTVTSAQKNPTAFYLCASSIDGLRSYEQYFGPGTRLTVT.